This T cell receptor (beta chain) was observed in a study of blood T cell repertoires in COVID-19. Whole-study context: Material from acute and convalescent COVID-19 was sourced from the United States, Italy and Spain. Sample material is recorded as cDNA or gDNA derived from T cells, B-cell-depleted T cells, or PBMCs.

This CDR3 region has 16 residues. Germline V gene lookup returns CDR1 LGHDT and CDR2 YNNKEL (reference sequence). The V end lost 4 bases, the J end lost 4 bases, and 18 bases lay between the germline ends. Authors' data handling: The authors estimated nucleated cell counts from reference gene primer amplification. TCRdb keeps only in-frame clones here, not all; method: immunoSEQ multiplex PCR. From that table come the V and J calls and clone size; the DNA was used to work out D and trimming. The sample records around 80,000 clones, roughly 80% being singletons. Sequencing input: peripheral blood. The clonotype comes from a man older than 75 with acute or convalescent COVID-19. The chain has TRBV3-1 (or the pseudogene TRBV3-2) and TRBJ2-3; weak D call: TRBD2 (6 bases). CDR3 residues: CASSPTSWAISDTQYF. In nucleotides, the CDR3 is TGTGCCAGCAGCCCTACTAGCTGGGCGATTTCAGATACGCAGTATTTT.